The entry below describes one T cell receptor (beta chain). These data come from a study of molecular identifiers for immune sequencing clone quantification. Study overall: With replicates, the RNA of around 20,000 or 100,000 naive CD8 cells was split five ways and four were sequenced.

This CDR3 contains 15 residues. Germline CDR1 is SGDLS and CDR2 is YYNGEE. Trimming pared 4 bases from V and 8 bases from J, leaving 18 bases between. Bulk libraries came from a prior protocol with listed TCR primers. Via MiXCR, TCRdb re-called the PCR reads, giving one row per CDR3 protein. The sample contains some 580,000 distinct CDR3 sequences, 25% of which appear only once. This TCR was sampled from a human donor in good health. Some libraries in this study had Jurkat cell RNA spiked in. The sequenced sample was naive CD8+ T cells from blood, with Jurkat cell RNA spiked in. Subset in this sample: FACS-sorted CD8+CD4-CCR7+CD45RA+ naive T cells. The rearrangement joins TRBV9 to TRBJ1-4, with D possibly being TRBD1 (5 bases). CDR3 amino acids: CASSLEGVFNEKLFF. The DNA of the CDR3 is TGTGCCAGCAGCCTAGAAGGGGTATTTAACGAAAAACTGTTTTTT.